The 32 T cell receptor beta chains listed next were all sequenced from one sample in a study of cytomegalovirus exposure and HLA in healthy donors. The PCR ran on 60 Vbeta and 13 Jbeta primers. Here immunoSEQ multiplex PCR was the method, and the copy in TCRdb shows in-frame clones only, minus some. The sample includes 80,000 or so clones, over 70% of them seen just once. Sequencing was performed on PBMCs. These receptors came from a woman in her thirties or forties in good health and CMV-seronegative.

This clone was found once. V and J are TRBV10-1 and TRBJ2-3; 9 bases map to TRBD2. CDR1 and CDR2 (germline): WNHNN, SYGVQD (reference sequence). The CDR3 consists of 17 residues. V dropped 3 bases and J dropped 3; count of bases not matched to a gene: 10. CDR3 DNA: TGCGCCAGCAGTGAAATTGGGGTTAGCGGGAGTACAGATACGCAGTATTTT. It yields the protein CASSEIGVSGSTDTQYF.

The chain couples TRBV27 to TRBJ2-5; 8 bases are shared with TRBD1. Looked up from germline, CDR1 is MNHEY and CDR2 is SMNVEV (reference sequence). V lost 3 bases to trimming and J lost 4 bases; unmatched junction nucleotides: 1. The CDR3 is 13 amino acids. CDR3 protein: CASSFRGRETQYF. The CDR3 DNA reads TGTGCCAGCAGTTTCAGGGGGCGAGAGACCCAGTACTTC.

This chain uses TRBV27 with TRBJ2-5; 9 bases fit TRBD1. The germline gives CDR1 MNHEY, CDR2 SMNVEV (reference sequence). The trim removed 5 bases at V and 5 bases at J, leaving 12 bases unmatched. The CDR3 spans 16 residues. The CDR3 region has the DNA TGTGCCAGCAGTCCGCCGGGACAGGGATTCCGTGAGACCCAGTACTTC. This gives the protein CASSPPGQGFRETQYF.

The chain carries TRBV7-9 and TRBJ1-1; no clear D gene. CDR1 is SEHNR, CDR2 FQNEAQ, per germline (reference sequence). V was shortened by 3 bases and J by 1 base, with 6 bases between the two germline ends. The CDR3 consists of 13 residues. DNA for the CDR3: TGTGCCAGCAGCTTTCACGGGAACACTGAAGCTTTCTTT. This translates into CASSFHGNTEAFF. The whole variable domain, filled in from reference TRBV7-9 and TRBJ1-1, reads DTGVSQNPRHKITKRGQNVTFRCDPISEHNRLYWYRQTLGQGPEFLTYFQNEAQLEKSRLLSDRFSAERPKGSFSTLEIQRTEQGDSAMYLCASSFHGNTEAFFGQGTRLTVV.

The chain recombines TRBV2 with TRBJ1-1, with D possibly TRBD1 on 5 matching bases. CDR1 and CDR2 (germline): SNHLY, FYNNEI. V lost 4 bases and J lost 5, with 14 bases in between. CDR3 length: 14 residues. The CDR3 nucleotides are TGTGCCAGCAGTGGGCAGGGCGGAGGGACTGAAGCTTTCTTT. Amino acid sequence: CASSGQGGGTEAFF.

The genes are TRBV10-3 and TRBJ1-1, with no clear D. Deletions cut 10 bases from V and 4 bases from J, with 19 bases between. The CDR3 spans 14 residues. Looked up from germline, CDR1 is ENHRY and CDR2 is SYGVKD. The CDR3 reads CATRDSVLGTEAFF. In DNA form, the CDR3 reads TGTGCCACGAGGGATAGTGTACTGGGCACTGAAGCTTTCTTT.

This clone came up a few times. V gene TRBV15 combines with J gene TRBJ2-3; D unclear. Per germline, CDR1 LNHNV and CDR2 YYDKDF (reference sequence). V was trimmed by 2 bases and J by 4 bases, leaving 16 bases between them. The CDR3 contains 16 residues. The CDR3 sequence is CATSRPTGVVADTQYF. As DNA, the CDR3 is TGTGCCACCAGCAGACCCACGGGTGTGGTGGCAGATACGCAGTATTTT.

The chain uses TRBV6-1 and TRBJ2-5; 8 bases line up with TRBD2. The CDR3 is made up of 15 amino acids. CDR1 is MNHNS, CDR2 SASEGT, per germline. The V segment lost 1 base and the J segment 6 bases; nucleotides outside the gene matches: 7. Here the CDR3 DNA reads TGTGCCAGCAGTGAAGGGCGGGGCGGGGGGAAGACCCAGTACTTC. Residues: CASSEGRGGGKTQYF.

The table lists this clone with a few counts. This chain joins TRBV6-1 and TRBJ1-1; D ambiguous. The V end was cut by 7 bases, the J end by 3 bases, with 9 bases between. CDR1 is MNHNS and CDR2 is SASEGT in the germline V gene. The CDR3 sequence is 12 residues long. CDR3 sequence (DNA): TGTGCCAGCATCGGGTGGGACACTGAAGCTTTCTTT. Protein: CASIGWDTEAFF.

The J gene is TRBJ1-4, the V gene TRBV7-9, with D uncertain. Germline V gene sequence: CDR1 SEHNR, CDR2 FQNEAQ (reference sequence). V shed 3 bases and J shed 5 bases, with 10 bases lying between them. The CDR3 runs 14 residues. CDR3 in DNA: TGTGCCAGCAGCTTGACGACACCGAATGAAAAACTGTTTTTT. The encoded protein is CASSLTTPNEKLFF.

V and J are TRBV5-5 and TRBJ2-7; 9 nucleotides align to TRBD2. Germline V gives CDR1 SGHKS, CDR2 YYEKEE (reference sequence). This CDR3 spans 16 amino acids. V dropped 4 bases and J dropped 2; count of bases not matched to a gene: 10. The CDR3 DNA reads TGTGCCAGCAGCATTGGTGCTAGCGGGGTGACCTACGAGCAGTACTTC. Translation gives CASSIGASGVTYEQYF.

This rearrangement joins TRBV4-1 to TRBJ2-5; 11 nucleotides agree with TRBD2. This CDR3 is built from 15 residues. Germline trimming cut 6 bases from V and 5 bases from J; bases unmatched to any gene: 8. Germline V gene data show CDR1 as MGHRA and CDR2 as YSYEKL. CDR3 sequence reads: CASRQLAGVGETQYF. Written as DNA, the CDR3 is TGCGCCAGCAGACAACTAGCGGGAGTTGGGGAGACCCAGTACTTC.

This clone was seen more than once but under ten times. The CDR3 sequence is CASSYSRERSYNEQFF. The CDR3 DNA sequence: TGTGCCAGCAGTTACTCGCGGGAGAGGTCCTACAATGAGCAGTTCTTC. The chain has TRBV6-6 and TRBJ2-1, with 7 positions matching TRBD2. V lost 0 bases and J lost 1; bases outside the gene matches: 3. The CDR3 length is 16 residues. Germline values: CDR1 MNHNY, CDR2 SVGAGI (reference sequence).

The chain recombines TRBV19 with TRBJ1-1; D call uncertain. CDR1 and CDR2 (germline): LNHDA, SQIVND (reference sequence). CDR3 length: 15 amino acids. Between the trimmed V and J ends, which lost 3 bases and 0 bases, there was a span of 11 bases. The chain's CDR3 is CASSMARGVNTEAFF. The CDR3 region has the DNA TGTGCCAGTAGTATGGCCCGGGGAGTGAACACTGAAGCTTTCTTT.

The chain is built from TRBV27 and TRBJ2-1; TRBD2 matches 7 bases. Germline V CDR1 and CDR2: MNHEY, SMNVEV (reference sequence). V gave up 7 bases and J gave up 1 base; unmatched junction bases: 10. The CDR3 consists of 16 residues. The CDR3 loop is CASTSSGTISYNEQFF. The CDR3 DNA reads TGTGCCAGCACCTCTTCGGGGACTATATCCTACAATGAGCAGTTCTTC.

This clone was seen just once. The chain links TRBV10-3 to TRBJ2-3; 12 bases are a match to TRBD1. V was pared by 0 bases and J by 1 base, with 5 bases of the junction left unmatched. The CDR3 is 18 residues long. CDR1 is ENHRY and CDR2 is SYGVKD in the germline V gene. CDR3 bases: TGTGCCATCAGTGAGTCAGGGACAGGGGGCATTCGCACAGATACGCAGTATTTT. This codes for CAISESGTGGIRTDTQYF.

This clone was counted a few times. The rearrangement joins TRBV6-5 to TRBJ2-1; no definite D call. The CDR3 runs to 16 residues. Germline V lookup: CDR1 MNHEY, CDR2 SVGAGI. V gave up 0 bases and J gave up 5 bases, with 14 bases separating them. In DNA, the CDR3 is TGTGCCAGCAGTTACTCGGTACTTCAGGCTGACAATGAGCAGTTCTTC. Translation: CASSYSVLQADNEQFF.

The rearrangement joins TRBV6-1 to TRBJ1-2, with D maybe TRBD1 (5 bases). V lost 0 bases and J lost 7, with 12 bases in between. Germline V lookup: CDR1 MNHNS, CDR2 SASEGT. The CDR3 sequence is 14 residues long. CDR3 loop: CASSEAGGAGGYTF. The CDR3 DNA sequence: TGTGCCAGCAGTGAAGCGGGGGGAGCGGGTGGCTACACCTTC.

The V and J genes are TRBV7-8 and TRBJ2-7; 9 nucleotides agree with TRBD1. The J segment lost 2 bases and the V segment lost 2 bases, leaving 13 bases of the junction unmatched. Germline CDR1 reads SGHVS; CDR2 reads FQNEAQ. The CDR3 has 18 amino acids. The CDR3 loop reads CASSLSPPGQGVTYEQYF. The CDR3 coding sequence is TGTGCCAGCAGCTTATCTCCCCCGGGACAGGGAGTCACCTACGAGCAGTACTTC. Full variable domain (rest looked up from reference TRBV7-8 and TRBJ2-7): GAGVSQSPRYKVAKRGQDVALRCDPISGHVSLFWYQQALGQGPEFLTYFQNEAQLDKSGLPSDRFFAERPEGSVSTLKIQRTQQEDSAVYLCASSLSPPGQGVTYEQYFGPGTRLTVT.

The CDR3 loop reads CAISGQGEETQYF. CDR3 nucleotides: TGTGCCATCAGTGGGCAGGGTGAAGAGACCCAGTACTTC. J is TRBJ2-5 and V is TRBV10-3, with a weak D call TRBD1 (5 bases). V was cut by 4 bases and J by 3 bases, with 9 bases left in between. The CDR3 extends over 13 amino acids. CDR1 is ENHRY, CDR2 SYGVKD, per germline.

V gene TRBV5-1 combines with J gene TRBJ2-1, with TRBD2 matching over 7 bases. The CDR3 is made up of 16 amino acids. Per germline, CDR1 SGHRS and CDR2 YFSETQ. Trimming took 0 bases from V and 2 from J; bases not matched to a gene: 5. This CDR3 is CASSLAKREPYNEQFF. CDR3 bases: TGCGCCAGCAGCTTGGCCAAGCGGGAACCCTACAATGAGCAGTTCTTC.

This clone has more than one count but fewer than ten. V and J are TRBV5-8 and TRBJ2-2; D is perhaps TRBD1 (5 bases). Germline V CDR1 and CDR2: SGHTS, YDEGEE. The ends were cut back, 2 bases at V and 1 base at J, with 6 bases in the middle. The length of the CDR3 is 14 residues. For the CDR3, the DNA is TGTGCCAGCAGCTTTACAGGGAACACCGGGGAGCTGTTTTTT. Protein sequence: CASSFTGNTGELFF.

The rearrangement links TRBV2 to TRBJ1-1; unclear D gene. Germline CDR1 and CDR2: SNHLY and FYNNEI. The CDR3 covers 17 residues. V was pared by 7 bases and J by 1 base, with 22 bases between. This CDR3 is CASNVPLSPIKNTEAFF. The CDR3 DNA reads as TGTGCCAGCAATGTCCCCCTTAGCCCGATCAAGAACACTGAAGCTTTCTTT.

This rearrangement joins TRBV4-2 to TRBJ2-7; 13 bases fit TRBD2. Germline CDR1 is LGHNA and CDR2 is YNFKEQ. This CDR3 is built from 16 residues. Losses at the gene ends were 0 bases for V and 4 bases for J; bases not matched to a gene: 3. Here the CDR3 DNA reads TGTGCCAGCAGCCAAGAATGGACTAGCGGGAGTTACGAGCAGTACTTC. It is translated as CASSQEWTSGSYEQYF.

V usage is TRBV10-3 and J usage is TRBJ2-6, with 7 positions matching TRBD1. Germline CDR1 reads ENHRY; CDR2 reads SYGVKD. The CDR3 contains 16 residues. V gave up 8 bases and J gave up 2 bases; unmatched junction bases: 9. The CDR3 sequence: CAIRTGVGAGANVLTF. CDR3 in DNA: TGTGCCATCCGAACAGGGGTGGGGGCTGGGGCCAACGTCCTGACTTTC.

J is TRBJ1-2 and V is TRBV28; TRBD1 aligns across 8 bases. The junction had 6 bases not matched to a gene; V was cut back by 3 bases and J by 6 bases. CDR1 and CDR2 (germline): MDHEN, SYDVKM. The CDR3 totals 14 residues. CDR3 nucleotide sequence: TGTGCCAGCAGTTTGGGCCAGGGGGCGCATGGCTACACCTTC. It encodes CASSLGQGAHGYTF.

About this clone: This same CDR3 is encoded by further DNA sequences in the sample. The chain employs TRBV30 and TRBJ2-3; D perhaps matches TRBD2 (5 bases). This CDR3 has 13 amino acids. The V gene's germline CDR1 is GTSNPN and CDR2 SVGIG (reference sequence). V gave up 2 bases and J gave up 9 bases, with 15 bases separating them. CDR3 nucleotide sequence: TGTGCCTGGAGTCTCACCGGAGGTGGAACGCAGTATTTT. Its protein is CAWSLTGGGTQYF.

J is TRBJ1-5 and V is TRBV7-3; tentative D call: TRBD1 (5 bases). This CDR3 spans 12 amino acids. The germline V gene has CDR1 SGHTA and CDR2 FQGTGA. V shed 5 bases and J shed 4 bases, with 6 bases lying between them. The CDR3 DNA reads TGTGCCAGCAGCCAGGGAAATCAGCCCCAGCATTTT. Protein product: CASSQGNQPQHF.

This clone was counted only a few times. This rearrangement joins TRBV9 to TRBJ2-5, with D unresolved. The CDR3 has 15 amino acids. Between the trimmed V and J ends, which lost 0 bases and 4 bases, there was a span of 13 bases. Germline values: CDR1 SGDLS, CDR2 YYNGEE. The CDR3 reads CASSVDLGDRETQYF. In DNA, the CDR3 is TGTGCCAGCAGCGTAGACCTAGGCGATCGAGAGACCCAGTACTTC.

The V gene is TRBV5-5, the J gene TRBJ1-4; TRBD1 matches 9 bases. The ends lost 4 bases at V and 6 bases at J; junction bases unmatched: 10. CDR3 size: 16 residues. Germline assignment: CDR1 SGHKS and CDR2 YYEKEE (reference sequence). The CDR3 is CASSQGTGRFDEKLFF. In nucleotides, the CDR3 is TGTGCCAGCAGCCAGGGGACAGGGCGATTTGATGAAAAACTGTTTTTT.

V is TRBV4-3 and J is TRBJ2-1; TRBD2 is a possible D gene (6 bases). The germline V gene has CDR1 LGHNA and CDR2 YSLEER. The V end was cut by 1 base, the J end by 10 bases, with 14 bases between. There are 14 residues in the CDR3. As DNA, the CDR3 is TGCGCCAGCAGCCAAGGCCGGGGGAGTGTCGAGCAGTTCTTC. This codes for CASSQGRGSVEQFF.

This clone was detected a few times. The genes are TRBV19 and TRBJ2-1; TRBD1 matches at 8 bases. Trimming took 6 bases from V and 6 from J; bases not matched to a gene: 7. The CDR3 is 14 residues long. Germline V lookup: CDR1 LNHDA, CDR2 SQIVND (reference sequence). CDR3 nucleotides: TGTGCCAGTAGGACAGGGGTAGGTTTCAATGAGCAGTTCTTC. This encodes CASRTGVGFNEQFF. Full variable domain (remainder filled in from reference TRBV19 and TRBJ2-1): DGGITQSPKYLFRKEGQNVTLSCEQNLNHDAMYWYRQDPGQGLRLIYYSQIVNDFQKGDIAEGYSVSREKKESFPLTVTSAQKNPTAFYLCASRTGVGFNEQFFGPGTRLTVL.